The present entry profiles one T cell receptor beta chain with its context. The data were obtained in a study of technical replicates of blood from several donors. Profiling relied on immunoSEQ multiplex PCR, and the TCRdb table lists in-frame clones only, not all of them. The table includes fewer than 90,000 clones, just under 95% detected once. Germline CDR1 reads SGHRS; CDR2 reads YFSETQ. Trimming cost V 0 bases and J 4 bases, with 14 bases left between them. The CDR3 totals 15 residues. The source of this sequence is a human donor in good health. This sequence joins TRBV5-1 and TRBJ2-7; D perhaps matches TRBD2 (7 bases). The specimen sequenced was T cells isolated from PBMCs. CDR3 bases: TGCGCCAGCAGCTTGGTGTCGGGGGGCGGATACGAGCAGTACTTC. Translation: CASSLVSGGGYEQYF.